The 16 T cell receptor beta chains listed next were all sequenced from one sample in a study of blood T cells in healthy people across ages. Alongside a J-beta primer mix, a sample-barcoded 5' primer served in a second PCR lasting roughly 6 to 11 cycles. TCRdb called the 5' RACE reads again in MiXCR, with one record for every CDR3 protein. The top ten hold approximately 8.7% of the sample, which has 450,000 to 650,000 distinct CDR3 sequences, approximately 25% seen once. This sample was shared with a second study, whose subject was T cells of mothers and their children.

Sequencing was performed on blood. The receptor source for this set is a boy aged 10-17 years in good health.

The table lists this clonotype with a few counts. The chain uses TRBV7-8 and TRBJ2-4; 7 nucleotides line up with TRBD2. V was pared by 1 base and J by 6 bases, with 3 bases of the junction left unmatched. The CDR3 length is 14 residues. In germline, CDR1 is SGHVS, CDR2 FQNEAQ. The CDR3 loop reads CASSLVSGGNIQYF. Written as DNA, the CDR3 is TGTGCCAGCAGCTTAGTTTCGGGGGGAAACATTCAGTACTTC.

In the case of this clonotype: Germline and junction disagree at one end, which may indicate a read error. The rearrangement links TRBV7-9 to TRBJ1-2, with 7 positions matching TRBD1. Germline values: CDR1 SEHNR, CDR2 FQNEAQ (reference sequence). The CDR3 loop spans 16 amino acids. The CDR3: CAGSLAVHRDSYGYTF. CDR3 bases: TGTGCCGGCAGCTTAGCAGTCCACCGGGACAGCTATGGCTACACCTTC.

This chain joins TRBV27 and TRBJ2-1; weak D call: TRBD2 (6 bases). CDR3 length equals 16 residues. Trimming took off 4 bases at V and 2 bases at J, with 15 bases between the two ends. CDR1 and CDR2 (germline): MNHEY, SMNVEV (reference sequence). Here the CDR3 DNA reads TGTGCCAGCAGTTCCCCGATCCGGGAGCCCTACAATGAGCAGTTCTTC. This sequence encodes CASSSPIREPYNEQFF.

The chain carries TRBV7-9 and TRBJ2-5, with D hard to call. The J call is uncertain, as TRBJ2-1 better fits the DNA end. The germline gives CDR1 SEHNR, CDR2 FQNEAQ (reference sequence). The CDR3 sequence is 15 residues long. CDR3 coding DNA: TGTGCCAGCAGCTTAGATTCAGCAGCCTACAATGAGCAGTTCTTC. It codes for CASSLDSAAYNEQFF.

This clonotype appeared a few times. CDR3 sequence reads: CASSPTPQETQYF. In DNA, the CDR3 is TGTGCCAGCAGCCCTACACCGCAAGAGACCCAGTACTTC. The chain joins TRBV6-2 or TRBV6-3 to TRBJ2-5; D unresolved. Trimming left V 6 bases short and J 2 bases short, with 10 bases between. The CDR3 has 13 residues. Germline CDR1 is MNHEY and CDR2 is SVGEGT.

The chain combines TRBV20-1 with TRBJ2-7; the D gene is possibly TRBD2 (6 bases). Trimming removed 0 bases from V and 0 bases from J, with 15 bases in between. The germline gives CDR1 DFQATT, CDR2 SNEGSKA (reference sequence). The CDR3 is 16 amino acids. The CDR3 nucleotides read TGCAGTGCTAGAGATTTGGAGGGAAGGGCCTCCTACGAGCAGTACTTC. It translates to CSARDLEGRASYEQYF.

Many counts were recorded for this clonotype. The chain uses TRBV28 and TRBJ2-5; D is ambiguous. The CDR3 totals 14 residues. Germline assignment: CDR1 MDHEN and CDR2 SYDVKM. With 4 bases removed from V and 1 base from J, the gap between germline ends came to 10 bases. CDR3 in DNA: TGTGCCAGCAGTTCAACCGGTGCCCAAGAGACCCAGTACTTC. Translating gives CASSSTGAQETQYF.

This sequence joins TRBV9 and TRBJ2-5; D might be TRBD2 (6 bases). The CDR3 loop spans 15 amino acids. The V end was cut by 4 bases, the J end by 3 bases, with 16 bases between. Germline-derived CDR1 and CDR2 are SGDLS and YYNGEE. The CDR3 reads CASSYRGGDEETQYF. DNA of the CDR3: TGTGCCAGCAGCTACCGGGGCGGGGACGAAGAGACCCAGTACTTC.

This clonotype was seen a few times. At one of its ends the junction is not consistent with the germline gene, which may arise from a read error. The rearrangement uses TRBV5-5 and TRBJ2-2; D may match TRBD1 or TRBD2 (5 bases each). Germline V gene lookup returns CDR1 SGHKS and CDR2 YYEKEE (reference sequence). The CDR3 is made up of 15 amino acids. CDR3 in amino acids: CASSRDRADTGKLFF. CDR3 sequence (DNA): TGTGCCAGCAGCAGGGACCGGGCGGACACCGGGAAGCTGTTTTTT. Complete variable domain (other parts from reference TRBV5-5 and TRBJ2-2): DAGVTQSPTHLIKTRGQQVTLRCSPISGHKSVSWYQQVLGQGPQFIFQYYEKEERGRGNFPDRFSARQFPNYSSELNVNALLLGDSALYLCASSRDRADTGKLFFGEGSRLTVL.

This clonotype was recorded a few times. The V gene is TRBV12-3 or TRBV12-4, the J gene TRBJ2-5, with 11 bases fitting TRBD2. The V gene end was trimmed by 7 bases and the J gene end by 0 bases; junction bases not matched to a gene: 4. The length of the CDR3 is 15 residues. DNA for the CDR3: TGTGCCAGCACCAAGACTAGCGGGAACCAAGAGACCCAGTACTTC. Translation: CASTKTSGNQETQYF.

This clonotype was detected only a few times. No conserved phenylalanine or tryptophan ends this CDR3, so it is likely a read error. The V gene is TRBV24-1, the J gene TRBJ2-3; D may be TRBD1 or TRBD2 (5 bases each). This CDR3 comprises 13 residues. Between the trimmed V and J ends, which lost 6 bases and 1 base, there was a span of 7 bases. CDR1 and CDR2 (germline): KGHDR, SFDVKD. CDR3 coding DNA: TGTGCCACCAGTCGGGACGGCACAGATACGCAGTATCTT. Protein product: CATSRDGTDTQYL.

This clonotype was seen a handful of times. This chain links TRBV6-5 with TRBJ2-7, with D hard to call. Per germline, CDR1 MNHEY and CDR2 SVGAGI. V lost 2 bases to trimming and J lost 7 bases, with 24 bases between them. CDR3 length: 17 amino acids. The CDR3 DNA reads TGTGCCAGCAGTTACGGAGTGGACCAGGCTTTTCGTGGAGAGCAGTACTTC. Residues: CASSYGVDQAFRGEQYF.

The chain combines TRBV7-2 with TRBJ2-5; 10 positions agree with TRBD1. From germline, CDR1 is SGHTA and CDR2 FQGNSA. V shed 5 bases and J 3 bases; nucleotides not matched to a gene: 3. The CDR3 sequence is 14 residues long. DNA of the CDR3: TGTGCCAGCAGCCAGACAGGGGGCAAAGAGACCCAGTACTTC. Its protein is CASSQTGGKETQYF.

Turning to this clonotype: A much larger clonotype is one base distant, so this may be a read error. This sequence joins TRBV12-3 or TRBV12-4 and TRBJ2-5, with D possibly being TRBD2 (5 bases). The CDR3 is made up of 16 amino acids. V lost 6 bases to trimming and J lost 2 bases, with 19 bases between them. This CDR3 is CASSQLGRRGQETQYF. Written as DNA, the CDR3 is TGTGCCAGCAGCCAATTGGGCCGTCGGGGTCAAGAGACCCAGTACTTC.

Turning to this clonotype: One end of the junction varies from germline; a read error may be responsible. The rearrangement uses TRBV12-3 or TRBV12-4 and TRBJ2-1; TRBD2 agrees at 14 bases. This CDR3 is 17 amino acids long. The CDR3 DNA sequence: TGTGCCAGCAGTCCCCCCTCCGGGACTAGCGGGAGCGATGAGCGGTTCTTC. Amino acids: CASSPPSGTSGSDERFF.

The chain recombines TRBV5-6 with TRBJ2-5, with D possibly TRBD1 on 5 matching bases. The V end was cut by 4 bases, the J end by 4 bases, with 11 bases between. This CDR3 has 13 amino acids. Germline CDR1 and CDR2: SGHDT and YYEEEE. CDR3 nucleotides: TGTGCCAGCAGCCCGGACAATGGAGAGACCCAGTACTTC. It translates to CASSPDNGETQYF. Together with reference TRBV5-6 and TRBJ2-5, the CDR3 gives the full variable domain: DAGVTQSPTHLIKTRGQQVTLRCSPKSGHDTVSWYQQALGQGPQFIFQYYEEEERQRGNFPDRFSGHQFPNYSSELNVNALLLGDSALYLCASSPDNGETQYFGPGTRLLVL.